The TCR beta chain described here comes from a study of high-grade serous ovarian cancer treatment subgroups (dated by TCRdb to about 2021). General notes on the study: Sequencing yielded a mean of roughly 14,000 reads and approximately 7,000 unique TCR beta rearrangements per sample. The study profiled TCR beta repertoires in high-grade serous ovarian cancer patients grouped by complete gross resection or neoadjuvant chemotherapy response under a laparoscopic triage algorithm. Of the approximately 30 patients in the cohort, around ten had no residual disease after primary surgery (R0), around ten were excellent NACT responders, and around ten were poor NACT responders. One primary tumor sample and two metastatic tumor samples were collected from each patient, for a total of approximately 98 samples.

The tumor samples were collected prior to definitive surgery or chemotherapy. Genomic DNA extraction was performed by the MD Anderson Biospecimen Extraction Resource, and TCR sequencing was carried out by the MD Anderson Cancer Genomics Laboratory. Study-wide conclusions, independent of this receptor: The TCR repertoire analyses centered on CDR3, leaving CDR1 and CDR2 unanalyzed. Bulk tumor TCR sequencing lacked spatial information, limiting insight into HGSC tumor complexity and diversity. Repertoire similarity between tumors of the same patient ranged about 0.11 to 0.79, whereas almost no similarity was seen between different patients. TCR clonal relatedness correlated positively with neoantigen level and, by trend, with copy number variation and mutation load from whole-genome sequencing.

On this clone itself: Its antigen is unknown. Nothing much larger sits one base from this clone, and base qualities are not available.

The 100 or so tumor samples were subjected to high-throughput TCR profiling using ImmunoSEQ. Per the source publication's procedure: Repertoire diversity metrics included richness (unique productive sequences), clonality, evenness and relatedness; Bhattacharyya coefficient assessed similarity between samples. A sensitivity analysis that removed TCRs with fewer than two reads produced consistent conclusions. Sourced from immuneACCESS, this table was stored by TCRdb with only in-frame sequences that have V and J called. A share of the clones is absent; for the studies checked, an unresolved V gene accounts for under half, and the remainder has no known explanation. V and J calls and clone size are copied from that table; D and trimming were computed from the DNA. The sample data list approximately 5,000 clones, and about 85% of these were observed just once. 6.1% of the sample is taken by the ten largest.

The clonotype comes from a human donor with high-grade serous ovarian cancer. The source material was tumor tissue.

The CDR3 amino acid sequence is: CASSLIGFPGEAFF. The bases read TGCGCCAGCAGCCTAATCGGGTTTCCGGGTGAAGCTTTCTTT. Here the chain combines TRBV4-3 and TRBJ1-1; the D gene remains uncertain. The trim is 4 bases for V and 7 bases for J, with a gap of 16 bases between the germline ends. The CDR3 runs 14 amino acids, cysteine and phenylalanine included. The entry retains the CDR3 DNA only, 42 bases that are in frame from base 1. The germline V gene yields LGHNA for CDR1 and YSLEER for CDR2.